These 27 T cell receptor beta chains originate from one sample sequenced in a study of graft-versus-host responses after intestinal transplantation. Profiling relied on immunoSEQ multiplex PCR, and the TCRdb table lists in-frame clones only, not all of them. The table lists around 97,000 clones, approximately 90% of them singletons, with approximately 5.6% in the top ten. The antigens of these receptors remain unknown. The input for sequencing was unstimulated CD8+ T cells sorted from spleen or lymph node cells, taken before intestinal transplant. Receptors originate from a human donor who received an intestinal transplant.

The chain carries TRBV10-2 and TRBJ2-1; D remains unclear. V lost 8 bases and J lost 0, with 11 bases in between. The germline gives CDR1 WSHSY, CDR2 SAAADI. The CDR3 sequence is 14 residues long. Here the CDR3 reads CASFSLSSYNEQFF. CDR3 in DNA: TGCGCCAGCTTCTCTCTTAGCTCCTACAATGAGCAGTTCTTC.

The V call is TRBV19, the J call TRBJ2-5; 7 bases are a match to TRBD1. Trimming took 6 bases from V and 5 from J; bases not matched to a gene: 6. The CDR3 sequence is 13 residues long. Germline CDR1 is LNHDA and CDR2 is SQIVND (reference sequence). Here the CDR3 DNA reads TGTGCCAGTAGGGCAGGGGGATGGGAGACCCAGTACTTC. Translation gives CASRAGGWETQYF. Supplemented by reference TRBV19 and TRBJ2-5, the full variable domain reads DGGITQSPKYLFRKEGQNVTLSCEQNLNHDAMYWYRQDPGQGLRLIYYSQIVNDFQKGDIAEGYSVSREKKESFPLTVTSAQKNPTAFYLCASRAGGWETQYFGPGTRLLVL.

This chain uses TRBV13 with TRBJ2-7; 9 bases line up with TRBD2. This CDR3 contains 16 residues. Germline V lookup: CDR1 PRHDT, CDR2 FYEKMQ (reference sequence). J was trimmed by 4 bases and V by 1 base; bases with no gene match: 8. The CDR3 reads CASSLAGLADPYEQYF. The CDR3 nucleotides are TGTGCCAGCAGCTTAGCGGGACTAGCTGACCCTTACGAGCAGTACTTC.

The chain has TRBV13 and TRBJ1-2; D not resolved. Germline lookup yields CDR1 PRHDT and CDR2 FYEKMQ (reference sequence). There are 15 residues in the CDR3. The V gene lost 0 bases and the J gene lost 3 bases, with 11 bases spanning the gap. The CDR3 loop is CASSLGLREDYGYTF. CDR3 bases: TGTGCCAGCAGCTTAGGCCTGAGGGAGGACTATGGCTACACCTTC.

The gene calls are TRBV19 and TRBJ1-1; D is unclear. CDR3 length: 15 residues. Trimming stripped 3 bases from V and 0 bases from J, with 11 bases between. Per the germline V gene, CDR1 is LNHDA and CDR2 is SQIVND (reference sequence). This CDR3 reads CASSMIYSLNTEAFF. In DNA, the CDR3 is TGTGCCAGTAGTATGATCTACAGTTTGAACACTGAAGCTTTCTTT.

The V and J genes are TRBV29-1 and TRBJ1-1; no clear D. Germline V CDR1 and CDR2: SQVTM, ANQGSEA. The CDR3 runs 14 residues. V dropped 2 bases and J dropped 1 base, with 11 bases sitting between them. CDR3 DNA sequence: TGCAGCGTTGAATACGACGGTGGGAACACTGAAGCTTTCTTT. It translates to CSVEYDGGNTEAFF.

CDR3 region: CASSDEAGLWWFF. Written as DNA, the CDR3 is TGTGCCAGCAGTGATGAGGCAGGCCTATGGTGGTTCTTC. The genes are TRBV6-1 and TRBJ2-1; D unresolved. Germline V gene lookup returns CDR1 MNHNS and CDR2 SASEGT. Trimming pared 3 bases from V and 15 bases from J, leaving 18 bases between. The CDR3 contains 13 residues.

The V gene is TRBV25-1, the J gene TRBJ2-7, with D perhaps matching TRBD2 (6 bases). With 4 bases removed from V and 2 bases from J, the gap between germline ends came to 12 bases. CDR1 and CDR2 from the germline V gene are MGHDK and SYGVNS. The CDR3 spans 14 residues. As DNA, the CDR3 is TGTGCCAGCAGTGCCGGGACGGGGGCCTACGAGCAGTACTTC. Translating it yields CASSAGTGAYEQYF.

V and J are TRBV5-5 and TRBJ1-5; D is ambiguous. The germline gives CDR1 SGHKS, CDR2 YYEKEE (reference sequence). Trimming removed 1 base at V and 6 bases at J, with 8 bases between. The CDR3 is made up of 13 amino acids. CDR3 sequence (DNA): TGTGCCAGCAGCTTGCAGGCTCTTCAGCCCCAGCATTTT. The encoded protein is CASSLQALQPQHF.

The chain has TRBV7-9 and TRBJ2-1; 8 nucleotides match TRBD2. V dropped 5 bases and J dropped 4; count of bases not matched to a gene: 10. Germline V gene sequence: CDR1 SEHNR, CDR2 FQNEAQ (reference sequence). This CDR3 contains 16 residues. The CDR3 bases are TGTGCCAGCAGCCCCCCGGTGGCGGGAGGTTACAATGAGCAGTTCTTC. It specifies CASSPPVAGGYNEQFF.

The V gene is TRBV19, the J gene TRBJ2-1; 8 nucleotides line up with TRBD2. In germline, CDR1 is LNHDA, CDR2 SQIVND (reference sequence). The length of the CDR3 is 18 residues. Germline trimming cut 0 bases from V and 3 bases from J; bases unmatched to any gene: 10. The CDR3 sequence: CASSIDDPQLAVYNEQFF. Written as DNA, the CDR3 is TGTGCCAGTAGTATAGATGACCCGCAACTAGCGGTCTACAATGAGCAGTTCTTC.

The chain recombines TRBV13 with TRBJ2-1; D call uncertain. Germline V gives CDR1 PRHDT, CDR2 FYEKMQ (reference sequence). CDR3 length: 14 residues. Trimming pared 2 bases from V and 15 bases from J, leaving 20 bases between. In DNA, the CDR3 is TGTGCCAGCAGCTTATTTACGGGCGGAACCGGGCCGTTCTTC. Encoded protein: CASSLFTGGTGPFF.

The chain employs TRBV7-9 and TRBJ2-3; no definite D call. The V end was cut by 5 bases, the J end by 5 bases, with 11 bases between. Germline CDR1 reads SEHNR; CDR2 reads FQNEAQ (reference sequence). The CDR3 is made up of 13 amino acids. The CDR3 loop reads CASSPGTRDTQYF. The CDR3 DNA reads TGTGCCAGCAGCCCCGGCACTCGAGATACGCAGTATTTT.

The chain recombines TRBV6-1 with TRBJ1-6; 8 bases agree with TRBD1. Germline CDR1 MNHNS, CDR2 SASEGT. The CDR3 consists of 14 residues. V trimming: 6 bases; J trimming: 10 bases; junction bases outside the gene matches: 8. CDR3 in amino acids: CASSLDRGKSPLHF. The DNA of the CDR3 is TGTGCCAGCAGCTTAGACAGGGGTAAATCACCCCTCCACTTT.

In its sample, this clone ranks as medium-sized. The gene calls are TRBV4-1 and TRBJ1-5; the D is unclear. Germline V gene lookup returns CDR1 MGHRA and CDR2 YSYEKL. The CDR3 is 15 amino acids. Between the trimmed V and J ends, which lost 0 bases and 4 bases, there was a span of 10 bases. CDR3 residues: CASSQDRFGNQPQHF. CDR3 in DNA: TGCGCCAGCAGCCAAGATAGATTCGGGAATCAGCCCCAGCATTTT.

The chain couples TRBV18 to TRBJ2-1; the match to TRBD2 covers 8 bases. Germline CDR1 reads KGHSH; CDR2 reads LQKENI. With V trimmed by 10 bases and J by 10 bases, 3 bases remained unmatched. The CDR3 extends over 10 amino acids. The CDR3 bases are TGTGCCACGGGGGGGTCCGAGCAGTTCTTC. Translating it yields CATGGSEQFF.

The CDR3 region has the DNA TGTGCCAGCAGCTTTTCAGGGGGGATGAACACTGAAGCTTTCTTT. Translated, it gives CASSFSGGMNTEAFF. The V gene is TRBV11-1, the J gene TRBJ1-1, with 7 bases identical to TRBD1. CDR3 length: 15 amino acids. V shed 3 bases, J shed 0 bases, and the junction held 4 bases outside the gene matches. In germline, CDR1 is SGHAT, CDR2 FQDESV (reference sequence).

The chain combines TRBV9 with TRBJ2-7; D is unresolved. The germline CDR1 and CDR2 sequences are SGDLS and YYNGEE. Trimming stripped 3 bases from V and 0 bases from J, with 10 bases between. The CDR3 consists of 14 residues. The CDR3 nucleotides read TGTGCCAGCAGCGATAGTGGTAGCTCCTACGAGCAGTACTTC. Protein sequence: CASSDSGSSYEQYF. Combining the CDR3 with reference TRBV9 and TRBJ2-7 gives the whole variable domain DSGVTQTPKHLITATGQRVTLRCSPRSGDLSVYWYQQSLDQGLQFLIQYYNGEERAKGNILERFSAQQFPDLHSELNLSSLELGDSALYFCASSDSGSSYEQYFGPGTRLTVT.

The gene calls are TRBV5-5 and TRBJ1-2; D unclear. The V end lost 1 base, the J end lost 2 bases, and 12 bases lay between the germline ends. This CDR3 spans 15 amino acids. Germline V gene lookup returns CDR1 SGHKS and CDR2 YYEKEE (reference sequence). The DNA of the CDR3 is TGTGCCAGCAGCTTGTTCTATCAGGAAAACTATGGCTACACCTTC. It yields the protein CASSLFYQENYGYTF.

The chain recombines TRBV11-2 with TRBJ2-4; no clear D gene. CDR3 length equals 15 residues. Germline CDR1 is SGHAT and CDR2 is FQNNGV. V gave up 5 bases and J gave up 6 bases, with 17 bases separating them. CDR3 DNA: TGTGCCAGCAGCCGCGACTGGGATTGGGGAAACATTCAGTACTTC. This codes for CASSRDWDWGNIQYF.

V and J are TRBV6-5 and TRBJ2-1, with 7 bases matching TRBD2. Losses at the gene ends were 7 bases for V and 4 bases for J; bases not matched to a gene: 4. The CDR3 length is 13 residues. CDR1 and CDR2 (germline): MNHEY, SVGAGI. The DNA for the CDR3 is TGTGCCAGCACTGGCGGGAGTTACAATGAGCAGTTCTTC. This gives the protein CASTGGSYNEQFF.

The chain has TRBV5-1 and TRBJ2-7; D not resolved. Germline CDR1 SGHRS, CDR2 YFSETQ. This CDR3 is 12 amino acids long. Trimming took 0 bases from V and 3 from J, leaving 4 bases between them. The CDR3 sequence is CASSLVSYEQYF. CDR3 bases: TGCGCCAGCAGCTTGGTCAGCTACGAGCAGTACTTC.

The rearrangement uses TRBV6-5 and TRBJ2-4, with D unresolved. Germline V lookup: CDR1 MNHEY, CDR2 SVGAGI. The CDR3 totals 14 residues. The germline V and J ends were trimmed by 7 bases and 0 bases, with 10 bases remaining between them. CDR3 in DNA: TGTGCCAGCACCTCCTGGGGAGCCAAAAACATTCAGTACTTC. Translation gives CASTSWGAKNIQYF.

This clone was counted only a few times. The chain uses TRBV10-1 and TRBJ2-2, with unresolved D. Between the trimmed V and J ends, which lost 4 bases and 4 bases, there was a span of 10 bases. The length of the CDR3 is 14 residues. The germline V gene has CDR1 WNHNN and CDR2 SYGVQD (reference sequence). The CDR3 region is CASSGLPGTGELFF. DNA of the CDR3: TGCGCCAGCAGTGGCCTGCCGGGCACCGGGGAGCTGTTTTTT.

This chain uses TRBV2 with TRBJ2-3, with D possibly being TRBD1 (8 bases). The CDR3 runs 16 residues. CDR1 and CDR2 (germline): SNHLY, FYNNEI. The V end lost 4 bases, the J end lost 1 base, and 15 bases lay between the germline ends. DNA for the CDR3: TGTGCCAGCAGTGCTGGACAGGGAGGGGGCACAGATACGCAGTATTTT. Its protein product is CASSAGQGGGTDTQYF.

This chain uses TRBV28 with TRBJ1-2, with D possibly matching TRBD1 (6 bases). The CDR3 runs to 14 residues. Germline-derived CDR1 and CDR2 are MDHEN and SYDVKM. Trimming removed 6 bases from V and 5 bases from J, with 16 bases in between. CDR3 loop: CASSSTGTPYGYTF. The CDR3 DNA follows: TGTGCCAGCAGCTCCACCGGGACACCATATGGCTACACCTTC.

This clone was observed a few times. The CDR3 DNA sequence: TGTGCCAGCAGTGATAACAGCAATTCACCCCTCCACTTT. This sequence encodes CASSDNSNSPLHF. V is TRBV2 and J is TRBJ1-6; D remains ambiguous. This CDR3 has 13 residues. Trimming took 3 bases from V and 7 from J, leaving 7 bases between them. Germline loops: CDR1 SNHLY, CDR2 FYNNEI.